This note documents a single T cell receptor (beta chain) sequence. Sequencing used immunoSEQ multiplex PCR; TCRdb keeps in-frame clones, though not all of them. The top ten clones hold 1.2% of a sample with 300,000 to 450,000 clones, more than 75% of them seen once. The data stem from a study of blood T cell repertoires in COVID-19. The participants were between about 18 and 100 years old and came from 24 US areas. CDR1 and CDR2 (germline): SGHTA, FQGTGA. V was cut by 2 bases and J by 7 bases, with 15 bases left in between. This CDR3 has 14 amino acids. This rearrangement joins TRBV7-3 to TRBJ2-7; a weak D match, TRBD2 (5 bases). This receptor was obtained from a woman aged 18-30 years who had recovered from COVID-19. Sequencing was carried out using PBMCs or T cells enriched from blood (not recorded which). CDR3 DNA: TGTGCCAGCAGCTTAGATGGAGAGACGGGAGAGCAGTACTTC. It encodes CASSLDGETGEQYF.